Listed here are 13 T cell receptor beta chains from one sample, sequenced in a study of a mutant IDH1 vaccine in newly diagnosed glioma. These receptors lack a known antigen. Time point defined: week 35, safety follow-up. One vaccine dose held 300 ug of mutant IDH1 20-mer peptide and came with topical imiquimod. The table came from immunoSEQ multiplex PCR; TCRdb's copy has only in-frame clones and leaves some out. The repertoire has roughly 51,000 clones, approximately 80% of them found once; the top ten carry approximately 6.3%. The specimen comprised PBMCs, sampled from a glioma patient whose treatment included an IDH1 peptide vaccine. The receptors originated from a man aged 35 to 55 with glioma.

The chain links TRBV7-6 to TRBJ2-1, with 9 bases aligning to TRBD1. The ends lost 5 bases at V and 10 bases at J; junction bases unmatched: 9. CDR3 length: 14 amino acids. Germline V gives CDR1 SGHVS, CDR2 FNYEAQ. The CDR3 sequence is CASSHSQGAGEQFF. CDR3 in DNA: TGTGCCAGCAGCCACTCACAGGGGGCTGGGGAGCAGTTCTTC.

The chain links TRBV9 to TRBJ2-5; D possibly corresponds to TRBD1 (6 bases). The germline gives CDR1 SGDLS, CDR2 YYNGEE. V lost 3 bases and J lost 3, with 15 bases in between. The CDR3 has 15 residues. DNA of the CDR3: TGTGCCAGCAGCGGCAGTTGGGGGCCCGAAGAGACCCAGTACTTC. This gives the protein CASSGSWGPEETQYF.

The chain combines TRBV10-2 with TRBJ2-7; TRBD2 matches 11 bases. V shed 4 bases, J shed 0 bases, and the junction held 2 bases outside the gene matches. The CDR3 sequence is 15 residues long. Germline-derived CDR1 and CDR2 are WSHSY and SAAADI. DNA for the CDR3: TGCGCCAGCAGTGTTAGCGGGGGGGCCTCCTACGAGCAGTACTTC. Translating gives CASSVSGGASYEQYF.

The gene calls are TRBV29-1 and TRBJ2-1; 7 bases are shared with TRBD1. Trimming at V came to 1 base and at J to 0 bases, leaving 3 bases not matched to a gene. The CDR3 has 15 amino acids. Germline V CDR1 and CDR2: SQVTM, ANQGSEA. CDR3 amino acids: CSVEGDSISYNEQFF. The CDR3 DNA reads as TGCAGCGTTGAAGGGGACAGCATCTCCTACAATGAGCAGTTCTTC.

The V call is TRBV19, the J call TRBJ1-4; D is unclear. The ends were cut back, 4 bases at V and 8 bases at J, with 23 bases in the middle. This CDR3 region has 17 residues. Germline loops: CDR1 LNHDA, CDR2 SQIVND (reference sequence). CDR3 bases: TGTGCCAGTAGTACCCCAGGCGGGCCGCGGGTAAGGGAAAAACTGTTTTTT. Residues: CASSTPGGPRVREKLFF.

CDR3 bases: TGTGCCAGCAGCCCCGGAGGCGTTAACACCGGGGAGCTGTTTTTT. Its protein product is CASSPGGVNTGELFF. This chain connects TRBV5-4 to TRBJ2-2; a possible D gene is TRBD2 (5 bases). The CDR3 contains 15 residues. The germline V gene encodes CDR1 SGHNT and CDR2 YYREEE (reference sequence). Deletions cut 4 bases from V and 2 bases from J, with 12 bases between.

The chain has TRBV10-3 and TRBJ1-1; unclear D gene. The V gene lost 3 bases and the J gene lost 4 bases, with 6 bases spanning the gap. The CDR3 is 12 residues long. Germline CDR1 ENHRY, CDR2 SYGVKD. The CDR3, as DNA: TGTGCCATCAGTGATCCCCCCACTGAAGCTTTCTTT. Translation: CAISDPPTEAFF.

The chain is built from TRBV6-6 and TRBJ1-4; D is unclear. This CDR3 comprises 15 residues. V gave up 0 bases and J gave up 0 bases, with 5 bases separating them. Germline V gene data show CDR1 as MNHNY and CDR2 as SVGAGI (reference sequence). CDR3 nucleotides: TGTGCCAGCAGTTACTCCGGTGCAACTAATGAAAAACTGTTTTTT. This sequence encodes CASSYSGATNEKLFF.

The chain recombines TRBV6-1 with TRBJ2-5; possibly TRBD1 for D (6 bases). This CDR3 is 16 amino acids long. V was trimmed by 2 bases and J by 5 bases, leaving 18 bases between them. Germline V gives CDR1 MNHNS, CDR2 SASEGT. The CDR3 coding sequence is TGTGCCAGCAGTGAACCGGCAGGGGCGCCCGGGGAGACCCAGTACTTC. Translation gives CASSEPAGAPGETQYF.

The CDR3 coding sequence is TGTGCCAGCAGCTTACGGGTAGCGGATTCCTACAATGAGCAGTTCTTC. Translating it yields CASSLRVADSYNEQFF. J is TRBJ2-1 and V is TRBV11-1; tentatively, D is TRBD2 (6 bases). There are 16 residues in the CDR3. The germline V and J ends were trimmed by 2 bases and 1 base, with 12 bases remaining between them. The V gene's germline CDR1 is SGHAT and CDR2 FQDESV (reference sequence).

V gene TRBV7-9 combines with J gene TRBJ2-2, with 8 bases fitting TRBD2. The V gene's germline CDR1 is SEHNR and CDR2 FQNEAQ (reference sequence). V trimming: 6 bases; J trimming: 2 bases; junction bases outside the gene matches: 8. The CDR3 is made up of 16 amino acids. The CDR3 here is CASSPKRGRNTGELFF. Here the CDR3 DNA reads TGTGCCAGCAGTCCTAAGCGGGGGAGAAACACCGGGGAGCTGTTTTTT.

This CDR3 reads CASSLDGGGQGDTQYF. CDR3 nucleotide sequence: TGTGCCAGCAGCTTAGACGGGGGGGGCCAAGGAGATACGCAGTATTTT. This chain uses TRBV7-2 with TRBJ2-3; 8 bases match TRBD2. V shed 1 base and J 5 bases; nucleotides not matched to a gene: 8. CDR1 is SGHTA, CDR2 FQGNSA, per germline. The CDR3 extends over 16 amino acids.

This clone was seen more than once but under ten times. V gene TRBV7-2 combines with J gene TRBJ1-1, with D hard to call. The CDR3 is 11 amino acids. CDR1 and CDR2 (germline): SGHTA, FQGNSA. The V end was cut by 1 base, the J end by 11 bases, with 8 bases between. The CDR3 region has the DNA TGTGCCAGCAGCTTAGGTTACGCGGCTTTCTTT. Translation gives CASSLGYAAFF.